Listed below are T cell receptor beta chains from one sample, sequenced in a study of T-cell memory formation after mild COVID-19. One entry per CDR3 protein, called by TCRdb with MiXCR from the 5' RACE reads. The profile shows approximately 490,000 distinct CDR3 sequences, roughly 21% of them singletons. The material sequenced was PBMCs or a T cell subset sorted from them (not recorded which). These receptors were taken from an adult woman who had mild COVID-19 (a few samples of this study predate the infection). Cell type and time point are not known. CDR3s include the opening cysteine and the closing phenylalanine or tryptophan. Fields, in order: clone size, J gene, D gene, V gene, CDR3 protein, CDR3 DNA. D genes are given only for firm matches. Clone size is given for some rows only: seen once, a few or many times, or a class if the clone is expanded.

clone size: -; J gene: TRBJ2-7; D gene: TRBD1; V gene: TRBV10-3; CDR3 protein: CAITAGTDSYEQYF; CDR3 DNA: TGTGCCATCACCGCCGGGACAGACTCCTACGAGCAGTACTTC
clone size: -; J gene: TRBJ1-1; D gene: TRBD1; V gene: TRBV30; CDR3 protein: CACQGASSTEAFF; CDR3 DNA: TGTGCCTGTCAGGGGGCAAGTTCCACTGAAGCTTTCTTT
clone size: few; J gene: TRBJ2-2; D gene: TRBD2; V gene: TRBV18; CDR3 protein: CASSPPNSQREYTGELFF; CDR3 DNA: TGTGCCAGCTCACCACCAAATAGTCAGCGGGAGTACACCGGGGAGCTGTTTTTT
clone size: -; J gene: TRBJ2-5; D gene: -; V gene: TRBV2; CDR3 protein: CASNPQGFQETQYF; CDR3 DNA: TGTGCCAGCAATCCGCAAGGTTTCCAAGAGACCCAGTACTTC
clone size: -; J gene: TRBJ2-1; D gene: -; V gene: TRBV5-1; CDR3 protein: CASSGGQPSNEQFF; CDR3 DNA: TGCGCCAGCAGCGGGGGGCAGCCTTCCAATGAGCAGTTCTTC
clone size: -; J gene: TRBJ2-1; D gene: -; V gene: TRBV9; CDR3 protein: CASSVDAVSEQFF; CDR3 DNA: TGTGCCAGCAGCGTAGATGCTGTAAGCGAGCAGTTCTTC
clone size: few; J gene: TRBJ2-7; D gene: -; V gene: TRBV6-2/TRBV6-3; CDR3 protein: CASRTPSTGTTYEQYF; CDR3 DNA: TGTGCCAGCAGGACCCCCTCTACAGGAACCACCTACGAGCAGTACTTC
clone size: few; J gene: TRBJ1-6; D gene: -; V gene: TRBV21-1; CDR3 protein: CASPLGFPRASPLHF; CDR3 DNA: TGTGCCAGCCCGCTGGGTTTCCCGAGGGCTTCACCCCTCCACTTT
clone size: -; J gene: TRBJ1-5; D gene: -; V gene: TRBV28; CDR3 protein: CASSSHIYSNQPQHF; CDR3 DNA: TGTGCCAGCAGTTCGCATATTTATAGCAATCAGCCCCAGCATTTT
clone size: once; J gene: TRBJ2-1; D gene: TRBD1; V gene: TRBV20-1; CDR3 protein: CSAQGQGMSPQFF; CDR3 DNA: TGCAGTGCTCAGGGACAGGGTATGTCACCGCAGTTCTTC
clone size: -; J gene: TRBJ2-2; D gene: -; V gene: TRBV4-3; CDR3 protein: CASSQKAIQVGELFF; CDR3 DNA: TGCGCCAGCAGCCAAAAGGCCATACAGGTCGGGGAGCTGTTTTTT
clone size: few; J gene: TRBJ2-1; D gene: TRBD2; V gene: TRBV11-2; CDR3 protein: CASSILAGGDNEQFF; CDR3 DNA: TGTGCCAGCAGCATACTAGCGGGGGGGGACAATGAGCAGTTCTTC
clone size: -; J gene: TRBJ1-2; D gene: TRBD1; V gene: TRBV2; CDR3 protein: CARRQGQPYGYTF; CDR3 DNA: TGTGCCAGGAGACAGGGTCAACCCTATGGCTACACCTTC
clone size: few; J gene: TRBJ1-1; D gene: -; V gene: TRBV2; CDR3 protein: CASSEVFFGEAFF; CDR3 DNA: TGTGCCAGCAGTGAGGTATTCTTCGGTGAAGCTTTCTTT
clone size: few; J gene: TRBJ2-2; D gene: TRBD2; V gene: TRBV5-1; CDR3 protein: CASSPYSTSGGRTGELFF; CDR3 DNA: TGCGCCAGCAGCCCCTACTCGACTAGCGGGGGGCGCACCGGGGAGCTGTTTTTT
clone size: few; J gene: TRBJ2-7; D gene: -; V gene: TRBV29-1; CDR3 protein: CSVEELDEQYF; CDR3 DNA: TGCAGCGTTGAAGAACTGGACGAGCAGTACTTC
clone size: -; J gene: TRBJ2-7; D gene: -; V gene: TRBV19; CDR3 protein: CASSIAGSANYEQYF; CDR3 DNA: TGTGCCAGTAGTATTGCCGGCTCAGCCAACTACGAGCAGTACTTC
clone size: few; J gene: TRBJ1-2; D gene: TRBD1; V gene: TRBV7-9; CDR3 protein: CASSSRTGGGGYTF; CDR3 DNA: TGTGCCAGCAGCTCCAGGACAGGGGGCGGAGGCTACACCTTC
clone size: once; J gene: TRBJ1-3; D gene: -; V gene: TRBV5-1; CDR3 protein: CASKPSSGNTIYF; CDR3 DNA: TGCGCCAGCAAACCGTCGAGTGGAAACACCATATATTTT
clone size: -; J gene: TRBJ2-2; D gene: -; V gene: TRBV7-6; CDR3 protein: CASSPSPGQGNTGELFF; CDR3 DNA: TGTGCCAGCAGCCCTAGTCCGGGGCAGGGGAACACCGGGGAGCTGTTTTTT
clone size: -; J gene: TRBJ1-5; D gene: -; V gene: TRBV29-1; CDR3 protein: CSVRATGNSNQPQHF; CDR3 DNA: TGCAGCGTTAGAGCTACAGGGAATAGCAATCAGCCCCAGCATTTT
clone size: few; J gene: TRBJ1-2; D gene: -; V gene: TRBV7-2; CDR3 protein: CASSRPSGYGYTF; CDR3 DNA: TGTGCCAGCAGCCGACCTTCAGGCTATGGCTACACCTTC
clone size: few; J gene: TRBJ1-6; D gene: -; V gene: TRBV7-2; CDR3 protein: CASSLWMTRNNSPLHF; CDR3 DNA: TGTGCCAGCAGCTTGTGGATGACACGGAATAATTCACCCCTCCACTTT
clone size: once; J gene: TRBJ1-5; D gene: -; V gene: TRBV19; CDR3 protein: CATGPLQPQHF; CDR3 DNA: TGTGCCACGGGACCTCTTCAGCCCCAGCATTTT
clone size: -; J gene: TRBJ1-2; D gene: -; V gene: TRBV24-1; CDR3 protein: CATSDQQRGGYTF; CDR3 DNA: TGTGCCACCAGTGATCAACAGCGGGGAGGCTACACCTTC
clone size: few; J gene: TRBJ2-7; D gene: TRBD2; V gene: TRBV20-1; CDR3 protein: CSATGWERGTISYEQYF; CDR3 DNA: TGCAGTGCTACCGGGTGGGAGCGGGGGACGATCTCCTACGAGCAGTACTTC
clone size: -; J gene: TRBJ2-1; D gene: TRBD2; V gene: TRBV6-5; CDR3 protein: CASSLGGTSGFREQFF; CDR3 DNA: TGTGCCAGCAGTTTGGGGGGGACTAGCGGGTTTCGGGAGCAGTTCTTC
clone size: -; J gene: TRBJ2-2; D gene: -; V gene: TRBV30; CDR3 protein: CAWSRTLLALPGELFF; CDR3 DNA: TGTGCCTGGAGTCGGACACTCTTGGCCCTACCCGGGGAGCTGTTTTTT
clone size: few; J gene: TRBJ2-5; D gene: -; V gene: TRBV29-1; CDR3 protein: CSASDGARTQYF; CDR3 DNA: TGCAGCGCTTCGGACGGAGCGAGGACCCAGTACTTC
clone size: -; J gene: TRBJ1-1; D gene: -; V gene: TRBV7-9; CDR3 protein: CASSFLEGGTEAFF; CDR3 DNA: TGTGCCAGCAGCTTCCTGGAGGGGGGCACTGAAGCTTTCTTT
clone size: few; J gene: TRBJ2-1; D gene: -; V gene: TRBV29-1; CDR3 protein: CSVLFYNEQFF; CDR3 DNA: TGCAGCGTTCTTTTTTACAATGAGCAGTTCTTC
clone size: -; J gene: TRBJ2-1; D gene: TRBD2; V gene: TRBV4-2; CDR3 protein: CASSHPTTLAGAQGGDEQFF; CDR3 DNA: TGTGCCAGCAGCCATCCTACTACACTAGCGGGAGCTCAGGGAGGGGATGAGCAGTTCTTC
clone size: few; J gene: TRBJ2-3; D gene: TRBD2; V gene: TRBV5-5; CDR3 protein: CASSIAAAGVQDTQYF; CDR3 DNA: TGTGCCAGCAGCATAGCGGCAGCGGGGGTACAAGATACGCAGTATTTT
clone size: -; J gene: TRBJ2-7; D gene: -; V gene: TRBV29-1; CDR3 protein: CSVVGRLGSSEQYF; CDR3 DNA: TGCAGCGTTGTGGGCAGACTAGGATCGAGCGAGCAGTACTTC
clone size: few; J gene: TRBJ1-6; D gene: -; V gene: TRBV11-2; CDR3 protein: CASSDGNSPLHF; CDR3 DNA: TGTGCCAGCAGCGATGGTAATTCACCCCTCCACTTT
clone size: few; J gene: TRBJ1-1; D gene: TRBD1; V gene: TRBV20-1; CDR3 protein: CSARTGKNTEAFF; CDR3 DNA: TGCAGTGCCCGGACAGGGAAGAACACTGAAGCTTTCTTT
clone size: few; J gene: TRBJ2-3; D gene: TRBD1; V gene: TRBV4-1; CDR3 protein: CASSQEFTGQGTDTQYF; CDR3 DNA: TGCGCCAGCAGCCAAGAGTTTACAGGACAGGGGACAGATACGCAGTATTTT
clone size: -; J gene: TRBJ2-2; D gene: -; V gene: TRBV11-2; CDR3 protein: CASRRPAGARPELFF; CDR3 DNA: TGTGCCAGCAGACGTCCCGCAGGGGCCCGGCCGGAGCTGTTTTTT
clone size: -; J gene: TRBJ2-3; D gene: TRBD2; V gene: TRBV5-4; CDR3 protein: CASSPTSADTQYF; CDR3 DNA: TGTGCCAGCAGCCCCACTAGCGCAGATACGCAGTATTTT
clone size: -; J gene: TRBJ1-4; D gene: -; V gene: TRBV12-3/TRBV12-4; CDR3 protein: CASSSGQINEKLFF; CDR3 DNA: TGTGCCAGCAGTTCCGGACAGATTAATGAAAAACTGTTTTTT
clone size: -; J gene: TRBJ1-5; D gene: -; V gene: TRBV7-9; CDR3 protein: CASSHKDSNQPQHF; CDR3 DNA: TGTGCCAGCAGCCACAAGGACAGCAATCAGCCCCAGCATTTT
clone size: few; J gene: TRBJ1-5; D gene: -; V gene: TRBV20-1; CDR3 protein: CSARVPRRDTYDQPQHF; CDR3 DNA: TGCAGTGCTAGAGTTCCGAGAAGGGACACGTACGATCAGCCCCAGCATTTT
clone size: few; J gene: TRBJ2-5; D gene: TRBD1; V gene: TRBV12-3/TRBV12-4; CDR3 protein: CASSLVRGLSETQYF; CDR3 DNA: TGTGCCAGCAGTTTAGTCAGGGGGCTATCGGAGACCCAGTACTTC
clone size: -; J gene: TRBJ2-1; D gene: TRBD2; V gene: TRBV5-4; CDR3 protein: CASSLAGGGYNEQFF; CDR3 DNA: TGTGCCAGCAGTTTAGCGGGCGGAGGATACAATGAGCAGTTCTTC
clone size: -; J gene: TRBJ2-2; D gene: -; V gene: TRBV5-1; CDR3 protein: CASSFGQTLKSTGELFF; CDR3 DNA: TGCGCCAGCAGCTTCGGACAGACGTTAAAAAGCACCGGGGAGCTGTTTTTT
clone size: few; J gene: TRBJ1-2; D gene: -; V gene: TRBV30; CDR3 protein: CAWSPPGDSFGYTF; CDR3 DNA: TGTGCCTGGAGTCCCCCGGGGGATTCATTTGGCTACACCTTC
clone size: -; J gene: TRBJ1-2; D gene: -; V gene: TRBV24-1; CDR3 protein: CATSAGGTYGYTF; CDR3 DNA: TGTGCCACCAGTGCCGGAGGAACCTATGGCTACACCTTC